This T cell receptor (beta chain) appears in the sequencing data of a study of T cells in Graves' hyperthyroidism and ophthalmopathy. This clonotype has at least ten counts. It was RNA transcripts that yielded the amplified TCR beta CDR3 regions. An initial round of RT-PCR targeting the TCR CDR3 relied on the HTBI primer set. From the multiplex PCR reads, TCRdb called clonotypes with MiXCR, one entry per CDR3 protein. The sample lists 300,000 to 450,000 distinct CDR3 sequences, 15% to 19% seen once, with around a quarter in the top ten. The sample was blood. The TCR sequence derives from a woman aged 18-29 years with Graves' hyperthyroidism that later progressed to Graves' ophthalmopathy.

The CDR3 bases are TGTGCCAGCAGTTTTTGGGGGGTTGCCGAGCAGTACTTC. This encodes CASSFWGVAEQYF. The chain is built from TRBV12-3 or TRBV12-4 and TRBJ2-7, with D perhaps TRBD2 (6 bases). Trimming removed 3 bases from V and 6 bases from J, with 12 bases in between. The CDR3 runs to 13 residues.